A selection of T cell receptor beta chains follows, all from one sample in a study of cytomegalovirus exposure and HLA in healthy donors. Sequencing was performed with immunoSEQ multiplex PCR; in TCRdb, only in-frame clones are kept and a portion is missing. The data show some 65,000 clones, with less than 75% seen just once and 10% to 11% held by the top ten. Sequencing was done on a sample of PBMCs. Source of these receptors: a woman in her 30s in good health and CMV-seronegative. Both conserved end residues are part of each CDR3. Each record gives: J gene, V gene, clone size, D gene, CDR3 DNA, CDR3 protein. D genes are given only for firm matches. The listing skips clone size in some rows; elsewhere it reads once, few, many or a size class.

j_call: TRBJ2-7
v_call: TRBV28
clone_size: -
d_call: -
cdr3_nt: TGTGCCAGCAGCCCGACGGGTGGAGGTAACGAGCAGTACTTC
cdr3_aa: CASSPTGGGNEQYF

j_call: TRBJ1-1
v_call: TRBV11-2
clone_size: -
d_call: -
cdr3_nt: TGTGCCAGCAGTTTTGGCCGGGGGGGGAACGCTGAAGCTTTCTTT
cdr3_aa: CASSFGRGGNAEAFF

j_call: TRBJ2-3
v_call: TRBV7-9
clone_size: once
d_call: TRBD2
cdr3_nt: TGTGCCAGCAGCCGGACTAGCGGGGAAGGCACAGATACGCAGTATTTT
cdr3_aa: CASSRTSGEGTDTQYF

j_call: TRBJ1-1
v_call: TRBV30
clone_size: few
d_call: TRBD1
cdr3_nt: TGTGCCTGGAGTGGGAGTCAGGGGGCGGGTGCGATGAACACTGAAGCTTTCTTT
cdr3_aa: CAWSGSQGAGAMNTEAFF

j_call: TRBJ1-1
v_call: TRBV9
clone_size: few
d_call: TRBD1
cdr3_nt: TGTGCCAGCAGCGCCGGGGGACAGAAATTGAACACTGAAGCTTTCTTT
cdr3_aa: CASSAGGQKLNTEAFF

j_call: TRBJ1-1
v_call: TRBV19
clone_size: -
d_call: TRBD1
cdr3_nt: TGTGCCAGTATGGAAACAGGGGGGACCTCTGAAGCTTTCTTT
cdr3_aa: CASMETGGTSEAFF

j_call: TRBJ1-1
v_call: TRBV5-1
clone_size: -
d_call: -
cdr3_nt: TGCGCCAGCAGCCCAGACACCGCGAGCACTGAAGCTTTCTTT
cdr3_aa: CASSPDTASTEAFF

j_call: TRBJ1-6
v_call: TRBV10-3
clone_size: few
d_call: -
cdr3_nt: TGTGCCATCAGTGACGACTCCGGGACAACTAATTCACCCCTCCACTTT
cdr3_aa: CAISDDSGTTNSPLHF

j_call: TRBJ1-2
v_call: TRBV4-1
clone_size: -
d_call: -
cdr3_nt: TGCGCCAGCAGCCCAGGGCCTTTACTTAACTATGGCTACACCTTC
cdr3_aa: CASSPGPLLNYGYTF

j_call: TRBJ1-4
v_call: TRBV5-6
clone_size: once
d_call: TRBD1
cdr3_nt: TGTGCCAGCAGCACCGGACAGGGTTGGGAAAAACTGTTTTTT
cdr3_aa: CASSTGQGWEKLFF

j_call: TRBJ2-7
v_call: TRBV14
clone_size: once
d_call: TRBD1
cdr3_nt: TGTGCCAGCAGCCAAGATTGGTGGCAGGGGGCAATCTACGAGCAGTACTTC
cdr3_aa: CASSQDWWQGAIYEQYF

j_call: TRBJ1-1
v_call: TRBV7-2
clone_size: -
d_call: -
cdr3_nt: TGTGCCAGCAGCTTTGAGAGGAACACTGAAGCTTTCTTT
cdr3_aa: CASSFERNTEAFF

j_call: TRBJ2-2
v_call: TRBV7-3
clone_size: -
d_call: -
cdr3_nt: TGTGCCAGCAGCCCCTCGTCTAACACCGGGGAGCTGTTTTTT
cdr3_aa: CASSPSSNTGELFF

j_call: TRBJ1-1
v_call: TRBV7-2
clone_size: -
d_call: TRBD1
cdr3_nt: TGTGCCAGCAGCGGCCAGGGACAGGGGAACACTGAAGCTTTCTTT
cdr3_aa: CASSGQGQGNTEAFF

j_call: TRBJ2-1
v_call: TRBV2
clone_size: few
d_call: TRBD2
cdr3_nt: TGTGCCAGCAGTGCCGAGCGGGGGGCTGGCAATGAGCAGTTCTTC
cdr3_aa: CASSAERGAGNEQFF

j_call: TRBJ1-4
v_call: TRBV30
clone_size: -
d_call: TRBD1
cdr3_nt: TGTGCCTCCACAGGGGGTTCGAATGAAAAACTGTTTTTT
cdr3_aa: CASTGGSNEKLFF

j_call: TRBJ1-1
v_call: TRBV9
clone_size: -
d_call: -
cdr3_nt: TGTGCCAGCAGTTACAGCATGAACACTGAAGCTTTCTTT
cdr3_aa: CASSYSMNTEAFF

j_call: TRBJ1-1
v_call: TRBV2
clone_size: -
d_call: -
cdr3_nt: TGTGCCAGCAGTGAAAGCCAGGGAACTTTCTTT
cdr3_aa: CASSESQGTFF

j_call: TRBJ1-4
v_call: TRBV7-9
clone_size: -
d_call: -
cdr3_nt: TGTTCCAGCAGCTCTTCACAGGGTCTAATACTGTTTTTT
cdr3_aa: CSSSSSQGLILFF

j_call: TRBJ1-5
v_call: TRBV15
clone_size: -
d_call: -
cdr3_nt: TGTGCCACCAGCAGGGGGCAGGGGAGGGACAATCAGCCCCAGCATTTT
cdr3_aa: CATSRGQGRDNQPQHF

j_call: TRBJ2-7
v_call: TRBV7-9
clone_size: -
d_call: TRBD1
cdr3_nt: TGTGCCAGCAGCTCCAGACAGGGGGCCAGCGAGCAGTACTTC
cdr3_aa: CASSSRQGASEQYF

j_call: TRBJ2-2
v_call: TRBV10-3
clone_size: -
d_call: -
cdr3_nt: TGTGCCATCAAAGGGGAGGGGGCCGGGGAGCTGTTTTTT
cdr3_aa: CAIKGEGAGELFF

j_call: TRBJ2-3
v_call: TRBV2
clone_size: -
d_call: TRBD2
cdr3_nt: TGTGCCAGCAGTGAAGATCCCCCGGGAGCGGGGCGCACAGATACGCAGTATTTT
cdr3_aa: CASSEDPPGAGRTDTQYF

j_call: TRBJ2-3
v_call: TRBV9
clone_size: -
d_call: -
cdr3_nt: TGTGCCAGCAGCGTAGGAGAGAGCCCGCGTACGCAGTATTTT
cdr3_aa: CASSVGESPRTQYF

j_call: TRBJ2-7
v_call: TRBV30
clone_size: -
d_call: TRBD1
cdr3_nt: TGTGCCTGGAGTAGGAGACAGGGTTCTGCCTACGAGCAGTACTTC
cdr3_aa: CAWSRRQGSAYEQYF

j_call: TRBJ2-7
v_call: TRBV19
clone_size: -
d_call: TRBD1
cdr3_nt: TGTGCCAGTAGACCCGGGACAGGTGAGTCCGAGCAGTACTTC
cdr3_aa: CASRPGTGESEQYF

j_call: TRBJ2-1
v_call: TRBV6-5
clone_size: -
d_call: -
cdr3_nt: TGTGCCAGCAGTTACTCTGCTAGCTCCTACAATGAGCAGTTCTTC
cdr3_aa: CASSYSASSYNEQFF

j_call: TRBJ1-6
v_call: TRBV2
clone_size: -
d_call: TRBD1
cdr3_nt: TGTGCCAGCAGGGGACAGGGCCCCTATAATTCACCCCTCCACTTT
cdr3_aa: CASRGQGPYNSPLHF

j_call: TRBJ1-3
v_call: TRBV10-3
clone_size: -
d_call: -
cdr3_nt: TGTGCCATCAGTGACTACGGACAGAAAACTGGAAACACCATATATTTT
cdr3_aa: CAISDYGQKTGNTIYF

j_call: TRBJ2-7
v_call: TRBV4-3
clone_size: -
d_call: TRBD2
cdr3_nt: TGCGCCAGCAGCCAAGTTTGGCTAGCGGGGAACGAGCAGTACTTC
cdr3_aa: CASSQVWLAGNEQYF